A single count supports the clone carrying this TCR beta chain. Looked up from germline, CDR1 is PRHDT and CDR2 is FYEKMQ (reference sequence). Trimming stripped 2 bases from V and 3 bases from J, with 13 bases between. CDR3 length: 15 residues. These data come from a study of cytomegalovirus exposure and HLA in healthy donors. 60 Vbeta and 13 Jbeta primers were used in PCR. Clones were read by immunoSEQ multiplex PCR, and TCRdb kept only the in-frame ones, dropping some. The table records 150,000 to 200,000 clones, roughly 87% of them present only once. The TCR comes from a girl less than two years old in good health and CMV-seronegative. The specimen was PBMCs. The gene calls are TRBV13 and TRBJ2-5; weak D call: TRBD1 (6 bases). CDR3 coding DNA: TGTGCCAGCAGCTTAAGGGGGAAAAGGGAAGAGACCCAGTACTTC. Amino acids: CASSLRGKREETQYF.